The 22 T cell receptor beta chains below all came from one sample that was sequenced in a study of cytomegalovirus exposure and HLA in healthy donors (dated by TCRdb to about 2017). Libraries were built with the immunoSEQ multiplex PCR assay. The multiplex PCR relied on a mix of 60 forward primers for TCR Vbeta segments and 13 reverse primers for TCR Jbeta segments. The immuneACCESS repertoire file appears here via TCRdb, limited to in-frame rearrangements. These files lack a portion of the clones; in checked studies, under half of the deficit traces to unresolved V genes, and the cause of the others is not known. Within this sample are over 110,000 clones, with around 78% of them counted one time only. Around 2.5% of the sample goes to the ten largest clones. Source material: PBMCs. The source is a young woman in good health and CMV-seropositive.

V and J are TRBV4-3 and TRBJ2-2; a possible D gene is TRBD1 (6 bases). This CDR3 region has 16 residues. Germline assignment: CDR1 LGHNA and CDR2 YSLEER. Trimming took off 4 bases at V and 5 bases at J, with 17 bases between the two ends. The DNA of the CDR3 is TGCGCCAGCAGCCCGTCACAGGGACGAAGGACCGGGGAGCTGTTTTTT. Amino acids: CASSPSQGRRTGELFF.

CDR3 DNA: TGTGCCAGCAGCGTAGATTCGGCGGGGGCCATCGGTACGCAGTATTTT. As protein: CASSVDSAGAIGTQYF. The genes are TRBV9 and TRBJ2-3; weak D call: TRBD2 (7 bases). The V and J ends lost 0 bases and 8 bases respectively, with 19 bases between them. The V gene's germline CDR1 is SGDLS and CDR2 YYNGEE. The CDR3 is 16 residues long.

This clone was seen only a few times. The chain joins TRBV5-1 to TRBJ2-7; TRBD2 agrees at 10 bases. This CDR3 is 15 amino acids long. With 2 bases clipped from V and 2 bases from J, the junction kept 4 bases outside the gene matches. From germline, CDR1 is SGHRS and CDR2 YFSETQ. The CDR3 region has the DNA TGCGCCAGCAGCTTAGGGCTAGCGGGGGCCTACGAGCAGTACTTC. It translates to CASSLGLAGAYEQYF. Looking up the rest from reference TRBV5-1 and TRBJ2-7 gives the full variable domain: KAGVTQTPRYLIKTRGQQVTLSCSPISGHRSVSWYQQTPGQGLQFLFEYFSETQRNKGNFPGRFSGRQFSNSRSEMNVSTLELGDSALYLCASSLGLAGAYEQYFGPGTRLTVT.

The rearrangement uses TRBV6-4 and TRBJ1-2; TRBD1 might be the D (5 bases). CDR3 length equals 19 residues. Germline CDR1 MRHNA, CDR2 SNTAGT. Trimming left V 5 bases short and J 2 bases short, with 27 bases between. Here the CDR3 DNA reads TGTGCCAGCAGTCCCCGGGGGACCGACTCGACGACCAAGAACTATGGCTACACCTTC. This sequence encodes CASSPRGTDSTTKNYGYTF.

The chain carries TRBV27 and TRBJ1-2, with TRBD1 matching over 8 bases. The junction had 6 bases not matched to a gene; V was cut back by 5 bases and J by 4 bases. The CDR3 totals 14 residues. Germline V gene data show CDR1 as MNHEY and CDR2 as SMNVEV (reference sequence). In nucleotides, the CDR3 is TGTGCCAGCAGTATCAAGCAGGGGGCCTATGGCTACACCTTC. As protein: CASSIKQGAYGYTF.

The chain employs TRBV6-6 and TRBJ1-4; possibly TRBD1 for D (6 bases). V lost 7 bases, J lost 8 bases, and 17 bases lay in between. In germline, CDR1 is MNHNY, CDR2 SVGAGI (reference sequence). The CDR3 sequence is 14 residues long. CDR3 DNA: TGTGCCAGCAAAATTGGCAGGGGCGGGGAAAAACTGTTTTTT. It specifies CASKIGRGGEKLFF.

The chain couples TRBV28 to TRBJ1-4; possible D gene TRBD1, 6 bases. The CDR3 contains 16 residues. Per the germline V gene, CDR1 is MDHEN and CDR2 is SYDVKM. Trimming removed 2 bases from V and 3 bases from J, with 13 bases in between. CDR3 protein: CASSLIGAGANEKLFF. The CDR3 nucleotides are TGTGCCAGCAGTTTAATTGGGGCAGGGGCTAATGAAAAACTGTTTTTT.

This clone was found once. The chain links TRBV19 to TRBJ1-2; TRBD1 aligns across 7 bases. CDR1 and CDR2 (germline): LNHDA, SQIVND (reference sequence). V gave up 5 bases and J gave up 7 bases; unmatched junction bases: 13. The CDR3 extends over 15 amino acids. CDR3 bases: TGTGCCAGTAGTCCGAAGGACAGGAACCTTCCTGGCTACACCTTC. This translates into CASSPKDRNLPGYTF.

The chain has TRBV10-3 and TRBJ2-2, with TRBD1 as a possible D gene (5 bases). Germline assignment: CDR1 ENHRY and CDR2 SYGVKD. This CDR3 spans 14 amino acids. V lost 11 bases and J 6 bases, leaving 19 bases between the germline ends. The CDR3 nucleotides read TGTGCCTCGCTGAGCAGGGCTCGGGCCGGGGAGCTGTTTTTT. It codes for CASLSRARAGELFF.

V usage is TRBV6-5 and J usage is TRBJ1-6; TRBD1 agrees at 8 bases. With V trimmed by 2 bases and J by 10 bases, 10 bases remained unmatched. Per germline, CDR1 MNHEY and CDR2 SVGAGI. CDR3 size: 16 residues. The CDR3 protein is CASSYGIRGQRSPLHF. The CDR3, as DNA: TGTGCCAGCAGTTACGGTATCAGGGGGCAAAGATCACCCCTCCACTTT.

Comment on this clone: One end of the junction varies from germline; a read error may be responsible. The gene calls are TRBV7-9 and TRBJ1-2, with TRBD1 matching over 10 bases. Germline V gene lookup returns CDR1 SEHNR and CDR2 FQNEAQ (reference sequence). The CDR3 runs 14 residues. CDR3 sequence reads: CSSSTGQGSYGYTF. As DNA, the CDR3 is TGTTCCAGCAGCACGGGACAGGGGAGCTATGGCTACACCTTC.

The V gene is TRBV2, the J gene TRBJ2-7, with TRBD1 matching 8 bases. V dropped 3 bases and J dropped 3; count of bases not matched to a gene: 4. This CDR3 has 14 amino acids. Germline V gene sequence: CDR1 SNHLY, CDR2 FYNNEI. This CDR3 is CASSEGTGDYEQYF. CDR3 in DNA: TGTGCCAGCAGTGAGGGGACAGGAGACTACGAGCAGTACTTC.

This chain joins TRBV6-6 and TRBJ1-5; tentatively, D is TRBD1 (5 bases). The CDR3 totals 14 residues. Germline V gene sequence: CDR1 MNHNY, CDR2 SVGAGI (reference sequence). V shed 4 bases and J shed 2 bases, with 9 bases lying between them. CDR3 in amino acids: CASSFRVGNQPQHF. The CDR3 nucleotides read TGTGCCAGCAGTTTCAGGGTAGGCAATCAGCCCCAGCATTTT.

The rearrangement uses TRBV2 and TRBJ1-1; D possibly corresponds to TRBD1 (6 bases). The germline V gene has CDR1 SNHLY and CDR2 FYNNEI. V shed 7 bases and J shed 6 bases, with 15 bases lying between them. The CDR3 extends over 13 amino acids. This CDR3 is CASTRGGGAEAFF. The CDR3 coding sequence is TGTGCCAGCACCCGAGGGGGAGGGGCTGAAGCTTTCTTT.

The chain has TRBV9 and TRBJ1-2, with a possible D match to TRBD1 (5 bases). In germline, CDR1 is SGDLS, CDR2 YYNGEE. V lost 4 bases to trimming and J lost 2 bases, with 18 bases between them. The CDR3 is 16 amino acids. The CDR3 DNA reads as TGTGCCAGCAGCAACGGGGGTGGAAATGGGAACTATGGCTACACCTTC. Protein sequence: CASSNGGGNGNYGYTF.

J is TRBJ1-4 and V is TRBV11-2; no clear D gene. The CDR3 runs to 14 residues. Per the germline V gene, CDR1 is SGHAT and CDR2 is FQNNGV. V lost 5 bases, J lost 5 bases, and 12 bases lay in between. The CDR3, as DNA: TGTGCCAGCAGCCGGGCAAGCGGAAATGAAAAACTGTTTTTT. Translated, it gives CASSRASGNEKLFF.

CDR3: CASSLTGAGNTIYF. In DNA, the CDR3 is TGTGCCAGCAGCCTCACAGGGGCTGGAAACACCATATATTTT. The gene calls are TRBV7-2 and TRBJ1-3; 7 bases match TRBD1. CDR3 length: 14 residues. Germline V gene data show CDR1 as SGHTA and CDR2 as FQGNSA. After removal of 5 bases from V and 2 bases from J, the junction contained 3 bases not matched to a gene.

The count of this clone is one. DNA for the CDR3: TGTGCCAGCAGCTTAGCTGGCCAGGGGGATAACGAGCAGTACTTC. It specifies CASSLAGQGDNEQYF. This chain joins TRBV7-6 and TRBJ2-7; 7 positions match TRBD1. The germline V gene encodes CDR1 SGHVS and CDR2 FNYEAQ. CDR3 size: 15 residues. V lost 0 bases and J lost 5; bases outside the gene matches: 7.

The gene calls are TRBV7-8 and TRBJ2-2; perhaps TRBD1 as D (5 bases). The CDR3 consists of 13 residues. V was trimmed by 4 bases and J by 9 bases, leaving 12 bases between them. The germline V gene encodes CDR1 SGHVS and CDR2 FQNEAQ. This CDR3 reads CASSSDRARELFF. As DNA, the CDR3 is TGTGCCAGCAGCTCCGACAGAGCGAGGGAGCTGTTTTTT.

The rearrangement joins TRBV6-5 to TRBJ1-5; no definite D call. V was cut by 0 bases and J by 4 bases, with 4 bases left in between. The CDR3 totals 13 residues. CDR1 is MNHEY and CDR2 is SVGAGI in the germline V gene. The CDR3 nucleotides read TGTGCCAGCAGTTACTCGGCTAATCAGCCCCAGCATTTT. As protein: CASSYSANQPQHF.

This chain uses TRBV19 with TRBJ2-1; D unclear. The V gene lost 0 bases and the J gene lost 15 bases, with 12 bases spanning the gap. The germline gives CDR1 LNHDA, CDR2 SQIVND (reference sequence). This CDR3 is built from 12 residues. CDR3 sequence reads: CASSIDNESRFF. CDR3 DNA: TGTGCCAGTAGTATAGATAATGAGTCACGGTTCTTC.

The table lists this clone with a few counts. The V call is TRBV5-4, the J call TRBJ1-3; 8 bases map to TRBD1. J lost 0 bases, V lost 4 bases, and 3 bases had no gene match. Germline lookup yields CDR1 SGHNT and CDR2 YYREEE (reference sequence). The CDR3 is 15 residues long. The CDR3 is CASSVTGGSGNTIYF. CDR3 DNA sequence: TGTGCCAGCAGCGTTACAGGGGGCTCTGGAAACACCATATATTTT.